This T cell receptor (beta chain) was recovered during a study of immune evolution from preneoplasia to lung adenocarcinoma. The table came from immunoSEQ multiplex PCR; TCRdb's copy has only in-frame clones and leaves some out. The table has around 3,200 clones, around four fifths seen once. The CDR3 is made up of 15 amino acids. The germline V gene has CDR1 MNHNY and CDR2 SVGAGI (reference sequence). Trimming removed 5 bases at V and 1 base at J, with 14 bases between. The chain employs TRBV6-6 and TRBJ1-1; D ambiguous. The sequenced sample was FFPE adjacent normal lung tissue. The sequence was obtained from a person between 65 and 79 years old with lung adenocarcinoma. The CDR3 sequence: CASSGAGVQNTEAFF. CDR3 coding DNA: TGTGCCAGCAGTGGCGCGGGAGTACAGAACACTGAAGCTTTCTTT.